A single sample gave rise to the 20 T cell receptor beta chains below, sequenced in a study of cytomegalovirus exposure and HLA in healthy donors (dated by TCRdb to the late 2010s). To prepare the library, the immunoSEQ multiplex PCR assay was applied. The multiplex PCR relied on a mix of 60 forward primers for TCR Vbeta segments and 13 reverse primers for TCR Jbeta segments. TCRdb stores this immuneACCESS table with in-frame sequences only. Part of the clones is absent; in the studies checked, under half of the shortfall reflects unresolved V genes, and no reason is known for the rest. The sample yields tens of thousands of clones; roughly 67% were counted once. The ten biggest clones cover 15% to 20% of the sample. Sequenced sample: PBMCs. The receptors here all came from a man aged 50 to 59 in good health and CMV-seropositive.

The chain employs TRBV29-1 and TRBJ1-3; 7 bases agree with TRBD1. J was trimmed by 2 bases and V by 4 bases; bases with no gene match: 5. Germline V lookup: CDR1 SQVTM, CDR2 ANQGSEA. This CDR3 comprises 14 residues. The CDR3 spells CSVGGGGPGNTIYF. CDR3 in DNA: TGCAGCGTTGGTGGAGGGGGCCCTGGAAACACCATATATTTT.

The genes are TRBV6-5 and TRBJ1-3; D unresolved. Germline CDR1 reads MNHEY; CDR2 reads SVGAGI. Trimming left V 0 bases short and J 0 bases short, with 9 bases between. The CDR3 runs to 16 residues. In DNA, the CDR3 is TGTGCCAGCAGTTACTCGATACGCAGCTCTGGAAACACCATATATTTT. Amino acid sequence: CASSYSIRSSGNTIYF.

Only one count was recorded for this clone. This chain links TRBV7-2 with TRBJ1-2; 7 bases line up with TRBD1. Germline V CDR1 and CDR2: SGHTA, FQGNSA. The CDR3 is 14 residues long. V was pared by 5 bases and J by 4 bases, with 7 bases of the junction left unmatched. This CDR3 is CASSTRDRPYGYTF. In DNA, the CDR3 is TGTGCCAGCAGCACAAGGGACAGACCCTATGGCTACACCTTC.

The V gene is TRBV5-5, the J gene TRBJ1-2, with a tentative D call TRBD1 (6 bases). CDR1 and CDR2 (germline): SGHKS, YYEKEE (reference sequence). CDR3 length: 14 residues. The ends were cut back, 3 bases at V and 8 bases at J, with 17 bases in the middle. The CDR3 region is CASSYSQGMGGYTF. The CDR3, as DNA: TGTGCCAGCAGCTACTCTCAGGGGATGGGCGGCTACACCTTC.

The genes are TRBV7-6 and TRBJ2-3, with 9 bases matching TRBD2. The CDR3 has 16 amino acids. V dropped 3 bases and J dropped 0; count of bases not matched to a gene: 4. Germline values: CDR1 SGHVS, CDR2 FNYEAQ. The CDR3 here is CASSLSGTSSTDTQYF. CDR3 DNA sequence: TGTGCCAGCAGCTTGTCCGGGACTAGCAGCACAGATACGCAGTATTTT.

The chain is built from TRBV7-7 and TRBJ1-3; D unclear. V was trimmed by 1 base and J by 4 bases, leaving 11 bases between them. The CDR3 has 15 residues. Per germline, CDR1 SSHAT and CDR2 FNYEAQ (reference sequence). This CDR3 is CASSLDTGFGNTIYF. In DNA, the CDR3 is TGTGCCAGCAGCTTAGATACGGGATTCGGAAACACCATATATTTT.

The rearrangement uses TRBV5-1 and TRBJ1-3; D possibly corresponds to TRBD1 (6 bases). The germline V gene encodes CDR1 SGHRS and CDR2 YFSETQ. This CDR3 is 15 amino acids long. The V end lost 0 bases, the J end lost 0 bases, and 7 bases lay between the germline ends. CDR3 protein: CASSLEQGSGNTIYF. The CDR3 DNA follows: TGCGCCAGCAGCTTGGAACAGGGCTCTGGAAACACCATATATTTT.

The chain recombines TRBV21-1 with TRBJ2-5; TRBD2 was called by the table and not checked on the DNA. TRBV21-1 is recorded as a pseudogene. The CDR3 runs 13 residues. CDR3 nucleotides: TGTGCCAGTATGATAGGAGGGTCAGAGACCCAGTACTTC. This translates into CASMIGGSETQYF.

A word on this clone: The sample has other DNA sequences that encode this CDR3 too. The chain is built from TRBV6-1 and TRBJ1-1; D might be TRBD1 (5 bases). The CDR3 spans 15 residues. Trimming took 0 bases from V and 2 from J, leaving 10 bases between them. Germline V CDR1 and CDR2: MNHNS, SASEGT. The CDR3 reads CASSEARGSNTEAFF. The CDR3 DNA is TGTGCCAGCAGTGAAGCGCGGGGCAGCAACACTGAAGCTTTCTTT.

The chain has TRBV6-1 and TRBJ2-5; the D gene is possibly TRBD2 (5 bases). Germline V gene data show CDR1 as MNHNS and CDR2 as SASEGT. The CDR3 sequence is 13 residues long. Deletions cut 6 bases from V and 4 bases from J, with 12 bases between. The CDR3 sequence is CASRRALGETQYF. CDR3 DNA: TGTGCCAGCAGGAGGGCTTTAGGAGAGACCCAGTACTTC.

This clone was counted a single time. The chain recombines TRBV5-1 with TRBJ2-2; TRBD2 matches 8 bases. This CDR3 region has 15 residues. The germline V gene has CDR1 SGHRS and CDR2 YFSETQ. The junction had 8 bases not matched to a gene; V was cut back by 4 bases and J by 6 bases. The CDR3 nucleotides are TGCGCCAGCAGCCTCCGGGGGGGAGTAGCCGGGGAGCTGTTTTTT. It translates to CASSLRGGVAGELFF.

This clone appeared a few times. The chain joins TRBV6-5 to TRBJ1-1; possibly TRBD1 for D (5 bases). The CDR3 runs 13 residues. CDR1 is MNHEY and CDR2 is SVGAGI in the germline V gene. Trimming pared 2 bases from V and 5 bases from J, leaving 9 bases between. The CDR3 bases are TGTGCCAGCAGTTACAGGGGTTGGACTGAAGCTTTCTTT. Residues: CASSYRGWTEAFF.

The V and J genes are TRBV12-5 and TRBJ2-7; D remains unclear. The CDR3 spans 12 residues. Trimming took 6 bases from V and 4 from J, leaving 10 bases between them. Germline-derived CDR1 and CDR2 are LGHNT and FRNRAP. The CDR3 sequence is CASGPASYEQYF. The CDR3 bases are TGTGCTAGTGGGCCCGCCAGTTACGAGCAGTACTTC. The variable domain in full, completed from reference TRBV12-5 and TRBJ2-7, reads DARVTQTPRHKVTEMGQEVTMRCQPILGHNTVFWYRQTMMQGLELLAYFRNRAPLDDSGMPKDRFSAEMPDATLATLKIQPSEPRDSAVYFCASGPASYEQYFGPGTRLTVT.

The J gene is TRBJ1-3, the V gene TRBV6-5, with 9 bases lining up with TRBD1. Trimming took 9 bases from V and 0 from J; bases not matched to a gene: 3. Germline V lookup: CDR1 MNHEY, CDR2 SVGAGI. This CDR3 comprises 14 residues. CDR3 loop: CASTGGPSGNTIYF. The CDR3 coding sequence is TGTGCCAGTACAGGGGGCCCCTCTGGAAACACCATATATTTT.

The chain combines TRBV11-1 with TRBJ1-2, with 10 nucleotides matching TRBD1. CDR1 is SGHAT, CDR2 FQDESV, per germline (reference sequence). Trimming cost V 5 bases and J 1 base; bases outside gene matches: 16. This CDR3 contains 19 residues. The CDR3 coding sequence is TGTGCCAGCAGCCCTACGACCGGGACAGGGGCGTACCGTAACTATGGCTACACCTTC. Translating gives CASSPTTGTGAYRNYGYTF.

V usage is TRBV2 and J usage is TRBJ1-1, with no clear D. V was shortened by 4 bases and J by 0 bases, with 9 bases between the two germline ends. CDR1 and CDR2 (germline): SNHLY, FYNNEI. This CDR3 comprises 14 residues. CDR3 residues: CASSATTLNTEAFF. CDR3 nucleotides: TGTGCCAGCAGTGCGACAACTCTGAACACTGAAGCTTTCTTT.

This rearrangement joins TRBV11-3 to TRBJ1-6; maybe TRBD1 (5 bases). V dropped 1 base and J dropped 9 bases, with 16 bases sitting between them. The CDR3 contains 16 residues. Germline CDR1 SGHNT, CDR2 YENEEA. The DNA for the CDR3 is TGTGCCAGCAGCTTAGTCCCTCAGAGGCAGGGTTCACCCCTCCACTTT. The encoded protein is CASSLVPQRQGSPLHF.

This sequence joins TRBV5-1 and TRBJ2-7; D is ambiguous. Germline V gives CDR1 SGHRS, CDR2 YFSETQ. The CDR3 runs to 13 residues. V shed 0 bases and J shed 7 bases, with 11 bases lying between them. The CDR3 bases are TGCGCCAGCAGCTTGGGGGCCCGGTTAGAGCAGTACTTC. Translating gives CASSLGARLEQYF.

The rearrangement links TRBV5-1 to TRBJ1-1; D gene unclear. Germline V gene lookup returns CDR1 SGHRS and CDR2 YFSETQ. V lost 1 base and J 0 bases, leaving 4 bases between the germline ends. The CDR3 is 13 amino acids. The CDR3 DNA sequence: TGCGCCAGCAGCTTGTCCTTGAACACTGAAGCTTTCTTT. Protein sequence: CASSLSLNTEAFF. The complete variable domain, with remaining parts taken from reference TRBV5-1 and TRBJ1-1, reads KAGVTQTPRYLIKTRGQQVTLSCSPISGHRSVSWYQQTPGQGLQFLFEYFSETQRNKGNFPGRFSGRQFSNSRSEMNVSTLELGDSALYLCASSLSLNTEAFFGQGTRLTVV.

The chain uses TRBV7-2 and TRBJ2-7, with D perhaps matching TRBD1 (5 bases). This CDR3 region has 11 residues. Germline V gene lookup returns CDR1 SGHTA and CDR2 FQGNSA. The V and J ends lost 5 bases and 11 bases respectively, with 13 bases between them. CDR3 sequence: CASSPTGEKYF. As DNA, the CDR3 is TGTGCCAGCAGCCCAACAGGTGAAAAGTACTTC.